Presented here are 7 T cell receptor beta chains from one specimen sequenced in a study of blood T cell repertoires in COVID-19. Assay: immunoSEQ multiplex PCR; the TCRdb copy retains only in-frame clones and omits some. The table lists over 30,000 clones, 85% to 90% of them singletons. Sequencing was performed on peripheral blood. The receptors were sampled from a man between 65 and 80 years old with active COVID-19.

The chain couples TRBV27 to TRBJ2-3, with D perhaps matching TRBD1 (6 bases). CDR1 is MNHEY and CDR2 is SMNVEV in the germline V gene (reference sequence). The CDR3 loop spans 15 amino acids. V dropped 6 bases and J dropped 4 bases, with 17 bases sitting between them. CDR3 DNA: TGTGCCAGCAGGTTTCTTGGGGGCGCGTCAGATACGCAGTATTTT. Amino acids: CASRFLGGASDTQYF.

V and J are TRBV5-1 and TRBJ1-1; D is perhaps TRBD1 (5 bases). The germline CDR1 and CDR2 sequences are SGHRS and YFSETQ. V lost 5 bases and J lost 3, with 14 bases in between. The CDR3 loop spans 14 amino acids. The CDR3 DNA sequence: TGCGCCAGCAGACTACAGGTAGAGGACACTGAAGCTTTCTTT. Translation: CASRLQVEDTEAFF.

This clone has only one observation. The chain recombines TRBV2 with TRBJ1-5, with TRBD1 identical over 10 bases. V gave up 0 bases and J gave up 5 bases; unmatched junction bases: 7. The germline V gene encodes CDR1 SNHLY and CDR2 FYNNEI. This CDR3 comprises 17 residues. CDR3 in amino acids: CASSEATGGASYQPQHF. CDR3 coding DNA: TGTGCCAGCAGTGAAGCGACAGGGGGCGCAAGTTATCAGCCCCAGCATTTT.

V and J are TRBV7-2 and TRBJ1-6; a weak D match, TRBD1 (6 bases). Germline CDR1 and CDR2: SGHTA and FQGNSA. This CDR3 spans 16 amino acids. Deletions cut 5 bases from V and 6 bases from J, with 17 bases between. CDR3 protein: CASSQRTAGLNSPLHF. CDR3 in DNA: TGTGCCAGCAGCCAACGGACAGCGGGACTTAATTCACCCCTCCACTTT.

This chain joins TRBV19 and TRBJ2-7; 8 nucleotides align to TRBD2. Germline CDR1 is LNHDA and CDR2 is SQIVND (reference sequence). J was trimmed by 3 bases and V by 2 bases; bases with no gene match: 6. This CDR3 is 15 amino acids long. CDR3 sequence reads: CASSISGGTFYEQYF. The CDR3 DNA reads as TGTGCCAGTAGTATATCGGGAGGGACCTTCTACGAGCAGTACTTC.

The gene calls are TRBV6-5 and TRBJ2-3; 8 bases match TRBD1. The CDR3 is 14 amino acids. The trim removed 6 bases at V and 0 bases at J, leaving 2 bases unmatched. Looked up from germline, CDR1 is MNHEY and CDR2 is SVGAGI. CDR3 bases: TGTGCCAGCAGCCGGGACAGGAGCACAGATACGCAGTATTTT. It is translated as CASSRDRSTDTQYF.

The V and J genes are TRBV7-8 and TRBJ1-4; possible D gene TRBD1, 5 bases. The CDR3 has 16 residues. Per the germline V gene, CDR1 is SGHVS and CDR2 is FQNEAQ. V lost 1 base to trimming and J lost 1 base, with 10 bases between them. DNA of the CDR3: TGTGCCAGCAGCTTAGGGAATAGGGGAACTAATGAAAAACTGTTTTTT. It specifies CASSLGNRGTNEKLFF.